The T cell receptor beta chain under discussion was sequenced for a study of T-cell memory formation after mild COVID-19. This clonotype was picked up a small number of times. Its antigen is not identified. Study-wide results and limits: Unconfirmed was the SARS-CoV-2 specificity of second-wave clones that peaked on day 37. Clones that contracted from day 15 to 85 were balanced CD4/CD8, while later expanders leaned CD4+.

CDR1 is SQVTM and CDR2 is ANQGSEA in the germline V gene. CDR3 length equals 13 residues. V was trimmed by 7 bases and J by 4 bases, leaving 17 bases between them. After 5'RACE with constant-segment primers, TCR alpha and TCR beta cDNA libraries carrying sample barcodes and UMIs were obtained. TCRdb passed the 5' RACE reads through MiXCR, listing each CDR3 protein once. The table has about 470,000 distinct CDR3 sequences, roughly 23% seen once; the top ten hold around 13%. This chain uses TRBV29-1 with TRBJ2-7, with D possibly being TRBD2 (6 bases). The receptor comes from an adult woman who had mild COVID-19 (a few samples of this study predate the infection). Cell type and time point are not known. The sequencing sample was made of PBMCs or a T cell subset sorted from them (not recorded which). CDR3 DNA sequence: TGCAGCGCTTGGGACTCCCTGAGGTACGAGCAGTACTTC. It is translated as CSAWDSLRYEQYF.